One and the same sample provided the 4 T cell receptor beta chains below, sequenced in a study of blood T cell repertoires in COVID-19. TCRdb's copy holds only in-frame clones and misses some; the assay was immunoSEQ multiplex PCR. This table holds more than 250,000 clones, approximately 80% found once. Sequencing was performed on peripheral blood. These TCRs come from a human donor in a cohort sampled during active COVID-19.

This chain connects TRBV2 to TRBJ1-5, with D maybe TRBD1 (5 bases). V was shortened by 8 bases and J by 4 bases, with 12 bases between the two germline ends. Germline V CDR1 and CDR2: SNHLY, FYNNEI. There are 13 residues in the CDR3. The CDR3, as DNA: TGTGCCAGCGCTGAACAGGAGAATCAGCCCCAGCATTTT. This sequence encodes CASAEQENQPQHF.

The CDR3 sequence: CASSLLVNTEAFF. CDR3 coding DNA: TGTGCCAGCAGCTTACTCGTGAACACTGAAGCTTTCTTT. The J gene is TRBJ1-1, the V gene TRBV3-1 (or the pseudogene TRBV3-2); the D is unclear. The germline CDR1 and CDR2 sequences are LGHDT and YNNKEL (reference sequence). Trimming cost V 5 bases and J 0 bases, with 7 bases left between them. This CDR3 is built from 13 residues.

The table lists this clone with a few counts. The rearrangement links TRBV4-1 to TRBJ2-7, with 11 bases lining up with TRBD2. Trimming cost V 0 bases and J 5 bases; bases outside gene matches: 9. The CDR3 runs 17 residues. Per the germline V gene, CDR1 is MGHRA and CDR2 is YSYEKL. The DNA for the CDR3 is TGCGCCAGCAGCCAAGATGGTAGCGGGAGGGCCAGAAACGAGCAGTACTTC. Translation: CASSQDGSGRARNEQYF.

V usage is TRBV27 and J usage is TRBJ2-7, with 10 bases aligning to TRBD2. The CDR3 contains 15 residues. The germline V gene encodes CDR1 MNHEY and CDR2 SMNVEV (reference sequence). The V gene end was trimmed by 6 bases and the J gene end by 0 bases; junction bases not matched to a gene: 5. The DNA of the CDR3 is TGTGCCAGCAGACGTAGCGGGGGGCTCTCCTACGAGCAGTACTTC. Translation: CASRRSGGLSYEQYF.